Shown below are 30 T cell receptor beta chains from a single sample sequenced in a study of blood T cells in healthy people across ages. With a J-beta primer mix and a sample-barcoded 5' primer, a second PCR ran about 6 to 11 cycles. Using its own MiXCR run on the 5' RACE reads, TCRdb lists one record per CDR3 protein. The data contain 710,000 or so distinct CDR3 sequences, approximately 29% of them seen just once; the ten biggest clones take up 15%. Sequencing used blood. The source of these receptors is a woman older than 75 in good health.

This clonotype has ten or more counts. J is TRBJ2-7 and V is TRBV6-2 or TRBV6-3, with 7 bases matching TRBD1. CDR1 and CDR2 from the germline V gene are MNHEY and SVGEGT. V lost 5 bases, J lost 2 bases, and 9 bases stayed unmatched. The CDR3 is made up of 15 amino acids. The CDR3 DNA follows: TGTGCCAGCAGTGAGTCCACAGGGGCCACCTACGAGCAGTACTTC. Translation gives CASSESTGATYEQYF.

In its sample, this clonotype was seen a few times. The chain links TRBV4-3 to TRBJ1-1; no definite D call. There are 15 residues in the CDR3. The germline V gene has CDR1 LGHNA and CDR2 YSLEER. Trimming pared 0 bases from V and 5 bases from J, leaving 13 bases between. The CDR3 DNA reads as TGCGCCAGCAGCCAAGATTGGAGGTTTCGGACTGAAGCTTTCTTT. Its protein is CASSQDWRFRTEAFF.

This clonotype was seen a handful of times. At one end, the junction sequence differs from germline, possibly due to a read error. The CDR3 DNA reads as TGTGCTAGCAGCTTCGGACAGGGTTTCTACGAGCAGTACTTC. This gives the protein CASSFGQGFYEQYF. This rearrangement joins TRBV7-7 to TRBJ2-7; 8 bases are a match to TRBD1. Germline V CDR1 and CDR2: SSHAT, FNYEAQ (reference sequence). The CDR3 runs 14 residues.

This clonotype was recorded many times. This chain joins TRBV4-1 and TRBJ1-1; D is uncertain. The CDR3 extends over 15 amino acids. Per the germline V gene, CDR1 is MGHRA and CDR2 is YSYEKL. V lost 4 bases, J lost 3 bases, and 15 bases lay in between. The CDR3 DNA is TGCGCCAGCAGCCGCCGTGTCGAAACGGACACTGAAGCTTTCTTT. Amino acids: CASSRRVETDTEAFF.

At least ten counts were recorded for this clonotype. This sequence joins TRBV12-3 or TRBV12-4 and TRBJ1-6, with D perhaps matching TRBD1 (6 bases). The V gene lost 6 bases and the J gene lost 6 bases, with 12 bases spanning the gap. The CDR3 length is 14 residues. The CDR3 DNA reads TGTGCCAGCAGACACAGGGAGCGTAATTCACCCCTCCACTTT. Its translation is CASRHRERNSPLHF.

This clonotype has just a few counts. The V call is TRBV5-1, the J call TRBJ2-5; 10 bases fit TRBD2. This CDR3 has 17 residues. Germline V lookup: CDR1 SGHRS, CDR2 YFSETQ. Losses at the gene ends were 0 bases for V and 5 bases for J; bases not matched to a gene: 10. The CDR3 here is CASSLEVLAGVGETQYF. The CDR3 DNA follows: TGCGCCAGCAGCTTGGAGGTGCTAGCGGGGGTTGGGGAGACCCAGTACTTC.

The genes are TRBV12-3 or TRBV12-4 and TRBJ1-1; D gene unclear. There are 12 residues in the CDR3. Trimming left V 1 base short and J 6 bases short, with 6 bases between. The CDR3 spells CASSLGVSEAFF. Here the CDR3 DNA reads TGTGCCAGCAGTTTAGGGGTTTCTGAAGCTTTCTTT.

This clonotype was seen ten or more times. This chain links TRBV25-1 with TRBJ2-7, with 15 positions matching TRBD2. Trimming cost V 3 bases and J 8 bases; bases outside gene matches: 8. The germline V gene has CDR1 MGHDK and CDR2 SYGVNS. This CDR3 spans 16 amino acids. CDR3 sequence: CASSDPGLAGGRQQYF. The DNA for the CDR3 is TGTGCCAGCAGTGATCCCGGACTAGCGGGGGGGCGGCAGCAGTACTTC.

For this clonotype: One junction end does not reproduce the germline sequence, and a read error may be involved. The chain joins TRBV6-5 to TRBJ1-4; D might be TRBD1 (6 bases). The length of the CDR3 is 15 residues. Germline V CDR1 and CDR2: MNHEY, SVGAGI. As DNA, the CDR3 is TGTGCCAGCAGTTACTCGAACAGGGCAAGGGAAAAACGGTTTTTT. Protein sequence: CASSYSNRAREKRFF.

This clonotype was recorded at least ten times. The J gene is TRBJ2-7, the V gene TRBV6-2 or TRBV6-3; D is perhaps TRBD1 (5 bases). Trimming stripped 6 bases from V and 6 bases from J, with 12 bases between. From germline, CDR1 is MNHEY and CDR2 SVGEGT. CDR3 length equals 12 residues. The CDR3 bases are TGTGCCAGCAGCAGACAGTTCTCCGAGCAGTACTTC. Translating it yields CASSRQFSEQYF.

This clonotype was found a few times. The CDR3 nucleotides read TGTGCCTGGAAAGGAAATGGTGGGCATCAGCCCCAGCATTTT. It specifies CAWKGNGGHQPQHF. The chain carries TRBV30 and TRBJ1-5; D not resolved. The CDR3 sequence is 14 residues long. Trimming left V 4 bases short and J 5 bases short, with 15 bases between. Germline loops: CDR1 GTSNPN, CDR2 SVGIG (reference sequence).

This clonotype was recorded a few times. Possible read error: a much larger clone is one base away. The chain links TRBV4-2 to TRBJ2-5; tentative D call: TRBD2 (5 bases). Per germline, CDR1 LGHNA and CDR2 YNFKEQ. CDR3 length equals 14 residues. CDR3 in amino acids: CVSSQVTIQETQYF. As DNA, the CDR3 is TGTGTCAGCAGCCAAGTGACTATCCAAGAGACCCAGTACTTC.

This clonotype was seen ten or more times. In DNA, the CDR3 is TGTGCCAGCACCCCTGCACCGGGGTCACCCACAGATACGCAGTATTTT. Amino acids: CASTPAPGSPTDTQYF. The chain couples TRBV6-1 to TRBJ2-3; D is perhaps TRBD2 (5 bases). V was trimmed by 7 bases and J by 2 bases, leaving 19 bases between them. The CDR3 totals 16 residues. Germline-derived CDR1 and CDR2 are MNHNS and SASEGT.

This clonotype was observed at least ten times. This may arise from a read error, as a much more abundant clone is one base away. The rearrangement links TRBV6-6 to TRBJ2-7; 8 bases agree with TRBD1. The CDR3 sequence is 13 residues long. In germline, CDR1 is MNHNY, CDR2 SVGAGI (reference sequence). After removal of 7 bases from V and 4 bases from J, the junction contained 6 bases not matched to a gene. The CDR3 sequence: CASTPGQAYEQYF. CDR3 sequence (DNA): TGTGCCAGCACTCCGGGACAGGCATACGAGCAGTACTTC.

This clonotype was picked up a small number of times. The chain has TRBV5-5 and TRBJ2-7; TRBD1 agrees at 10 bases. The ends lost 3 bases at V and 7 bases at J; junction bases unmatched: 7. The CDR3 has 14 residues. Germline CDR1 and CDR2: SGHKS and YYEKEE (reference sequence). The CDR3 here is CASSWGQGKAEQYF. CDR3 DNA sequence: TGTGCCAGCAGCTGGGGACAGGGGAAGGCTGAGCAGTACTTC.

Note on this clonotype: A much larger clonotype is one base distant, so this may be a read error. The CDR3 region is CASSFEVTGGEQFF. In DNA form, the CDR3 reads TGCGCCAGCAGCTTCGAGGTTACCGGCGGGGAGCAGTTCTTC. The V call is TRBV5-1, the J call TRBJ2-1; the D gene is possibly TRBD2 (5 bases). Germline loops: CDR1 SGHRS, CDR2 YFSETQ. V lost 2 bases to trimming and J lost 10 bases, with 16 bases between them. The CDR3 is made up of 14 amino acids.

As to this clonotype: This may come from a read error, since a much larger clone is one base off. This chain links TRBV28 with TRBJ2-7, with 7 bases identical to TRBD1. The tail of the sequence fits TRBJ2-5 better, so the J call may be wrong. CDR3 length: 15 residues. CDR1 and CDR2 (germline): MDHEN, SYDVKM. CDR3 region: CASSPLTDRAETQYF. DNA for the CDR3: TGTGCCAGCAGTCCCCTTACAGACAGGGCAGAGACCCAGTACTTC.

The chain uses TRBV7-9 and TRBJ2-7, with D perhaps TRBD2 (6 bases). CDR1 is SEHNR and CDR2 is FQNEAQ in the germline V gene (reference sequence). V was clipped by 1 base and J by 5 bases, with 18 bases between them. The CDR3 totals 16 residues. The CDR3 DNA reads as TGTGCCAGCAGCTTAGGAGAAGGGACGGGGGTCCACGAGCAGTACTTC. Its protein product is CASSLGEGTGVHEQYF.

Ten or more counts support this clonotype. The genes are TRBV7-2 and TRBJ2-7; D is tentatively TRBD1 or TRBD2 (5 bases each). With 2 bases removed from V and 5 bases from J, the gap between germline ends came to 16 bases. Germline CDR1 SGHTA, CDR2 FQGNSA. The CDR3 consists of 15 residues. CDR3 DNA: TGTGCCAGCAGCTTATCGCCCGGGGCTGTCAACGAGCAGTACTTC. It translates to CASSLSPGAVNEQYF.

This clonotype was found many times. The chain has TRBV29-1 and TRBJ2-3; 7 bases are a match to TRBD1. V lost 6 bases, J lost 5 bases, and 14 bases stayed unmatched. The CDR3 sequence is 15 residues long. Germline CDR1 is SQVTM and CDR2 is ANQGSEA. CDR3 sequence (DNA): TGCAGCGTCCACAGGGGAGAGACAAGGGGAGATACGCAGTATTTT. Protein: CSVHRGETRGDTQYF.

The rearrangement uses TRBV28 and TRBJ2-3, with D possibly TRBD2 on 7 matching bases. Germline assignment: CDR1 MDHEN and CDR2 SYDVKM. The ends were cut back, 2 bases at V and 0 bases at J, with 12 bases in the middle. CDR3 length: 16 amino acids. CDR3 sequence reads: CASSLRAGASTDTQYF. In DNA, the CDR3 is TGTGCCAGCAGTTTAAGGGCGGGGGCTAGCACAGATACGCAGTATTTT.

This clonotype was seen a few times. The genes are TRBV6-1 and TRBJ1-2; 11 positions agree with TRBD1. Trimming at V came to 6 bases and at J to 4 bases, leaving 7 bases not matched to a gene. Looked up from germline, CDR1 is MNHNS and CDR2 is SASEGT. This CDR3 is 15 amino acids long. The chain's CDR3 is CASSAGTGGAYGYTF. DNA for the CDR3: TGTGCCAGCAGCGCCGGGACAGGGGGTGCCTATGGCTACACCTTC.

The gene calls are TRBV11-3 and TRBJ2-2; tentatively, D is TRBD2 (7 bases). Per germline, CDR1 SGHNT and CDR2 YENEEA. V was cut by 5 bases and J by 4 bases, with 17 bases left in between. The CDR3 sequence is 16 residues long. This chain's CDR3 is CASSQGSAGFTGELFF. For the CDR3, the DNA is TGTGCCAGCAGCCAGGGGTCAGCGGGATTCACCGGGGAGCTGTTTTTT.

As for this clonotype: Since a much larger clone is just one base distant, this may be a read error. This CDR3 is CASSPSGQNYCYTF. The CDR3 DNA follows: TGTGCCAGCAGCCCCTCAGGGCAAAACTATTGCTACACCTTC. J is TRBJ1-2 and V is TRBV7-8; a weak D match, TRBD1 (5 bases). This CDR3 has 14 amino acids. Germline CDR1 and CDR2: SGHVS and FQNEAQ.

This clonotype appeared many times. This sequence joins TRBV10-3 and TRBJ1-5, with 8 bases identical to TRBD1. The junction had 6 bases not matched to a gene; V was cut back by 4 bases and J by 4 bases. The germline gives CDR1 ENHRY, CDR2 SYGVKD. This CDR3 contains 15 residues. The CDR3 sequence: CAISVETGVNQPQHF. In DNA, the CDR3 is TGTGCCATCAGTGTCGAGACAGGGGTAAATCAGCCCCAGCATTTT.

This clonotype appeared a few times. The chain recombines TRBV12-3 or TRBV12-4 with TRBJ1-2, with TRBD1 identical over 7 bases. With V trimmed by 6 bases and J by 3 bases, 7 bases remained unmatched. The CDR3 has 14 residues. The CDR3 loop is CASRMTGTDYGYTF. In DNA form, the CDR3 reads TGTGCCAGCAGAATGACAGGGACGGACTATGGCTACACCTTC.

This clonotype showed up just a few times. V is TRBV6-6 and J is TRBJ1-5, with D tentatively TRBD1 (5 bases). This CDR3 region has 16 residues. Germline values: CDR1 MNHNY, CDR2 SVGAGI (reference sequence). With 0 bases removed from V and 10 bases from J, the gap between germline ends came to 19 bases. As DNA, the CDR3 is TGTGCCAGCAGTTACTCGTGGGACCGCCCACGGGAACCCCAGCATTTT. This gives the protein CASSYSWDRPREPQHF.

The chain is built from TRBV28 and TRBJ2-5; D is possibly TRBD2 (7 bases). The CDR3 contains 16 residues. V was cut by 4 bases and J by 1 base, with 16 bases left in between. Germline loops: CDR1 MDHEN, CDR2 SYDVKM. The CDR3 sequence: CASSSSSGGPQETQYF. In DNA, the CDR3 is TGTGCCAGCAGTTCTTCCTCCGGGGGGCCCCAAGAGACCCAGTACTTC.

V gene TRBV28 combines with J gene TRBJ2-3, with a possible D match to TRBD1 (5 bases). Germline V CDR1 and CDR2: MDHEN, SYDVKM. The length of the CDR3 is 14 residues. The ends were cut back, 6 bases at V and 4 bases at J, with 14 bases in the middle. Here the CDR3 reads CASRGDSGPDTQYF. The CDR3 DNA sequence: TGTGCCAGCAGGGGCGACAGTGGACCAGATACGCAGTATTTT.

Remarks on this clonotype: An end of the junction differs from the germline gene, which may be a read error. The chain joins TRBV27 to TRBJ2-3; 9 bases match TRBD2. This CDR3 has 15 amino acids. The germline gives CDR1 MNHEY, CDR2 SMNVEV (reference sequence). The CDR3: CASSSLAGGTDMQYF. The CDR3 DNA reads TGTGCCAGCAGTTCACTAGCGGGTGGCACAGATATGCAGTATTTT.